These T cell receptor beta chains were read from a single sample in a study of blood T cell repertoires in COVID-19. Profiled with immunoSEQ multiplex PCR; TCRdb holds only in-frame clones, not every one. The sample holds tens of thousands of clones, 83% seen once. The sequencing sample was made of peripheral blood. Receptors were obtained from an elderly woman with acute or convalescent COVID-19. CDR3s include the opening cysteine and the closing phenylalanine or tryptophan. The D gene is left open where the match is weak. A clone size is listed for some rows: how often the clone was seen (once, few, many), or a class if it is expanded.

TRBV29-1	.	.	TRBJ1-1	TGCAGCGCTGGAGGCCGGGGGAACACTGAAGCTTTCTTT	CSAGGRGNTEAFF
TRBV19	.	.	TRBJ1-5	TGTGCCAGTAGTATCCGGGGATCGCCCCAGCATTTT	CASSIRGSPQHF
TRBV7-9	.	.	TRBJ2-7	TGTGCCAGCAGCCCTAGCCCCCAAAAGGGTCGCTACGAGCAGTACTTC	CASSPSPQKGRYEQYF
TRBV5-1	.	.	TRBJ2-5	TGCGCCAGCAGCTTGGCCGGAGGGGGAGGGGAGACCCAGTACTTC	CASSLAGGGGETQYF
TRBV5-1	.	.	TRBJ2-3	TGCGCCAGCAGCCCCGCCGGGGTTACTGATGTATTTTGGGGCACAGATACGCAGTATTTT	CASSPAGVTDVFWGTDTQYF
TRBV5-1	TRBD1	.	TRBJ1-1	TGCGCCAGCAGTATTACAGGGGTGGACACTGAAGCTTTCTTT	CASSITGVDTEAFF
TRBV6-5	TRBD1	.	TRBJ1-3	TGTGCCAGCAGCATACAGGGGTCCGGAAACACCATATATTTT	CASSIQGSGNTIYF
TRBV19	.	.	TRBJ2-7	TGTGCCAGTAGTATAGGGGGAGGACCAACTGGGGAGCAGTACTTC	CASSIGGGPTGEQYF
TRBV11-3	.	few	TRBJ1-5	TGTGCCAGCAGTTCTCCCGGACCAGGGGAAAATTATCAGCCCCAGCATTTT	CASSSPGPGENYQPQHF
TRBV7-9	TRBD2	.	TRBJ2-7	TGTGCCAGCAGCTTAGATCCGAGACTAGCGGGAATTGATGACGAGCAGTACTTC	CASSLDPRLAGIDDEQYF
TRBV7-2	.	.	TRBJ2-7	TGTGCCAGCAGCTCCGGGACACAAGGCTACGAGCAGTACTTC	CASSSGTQGYEQYF
TRBV29-1	.	.	TRBJ2-2	TGCAGCGTGCAGACGGGGACTTCCGTCACCGGGGAGCTGTTTTTT	CSVQTGTSVTGELFF
TRBV15	TRBD2	.	TRBJ2-1	TGTGCCACCAGCAGAGGAGGACTAGCGGGGTACAATGAGCAGTTCTTC	CATSRGGLAGYNEQFF